This entry features one T cell receptor beta chain sequence. The target antigen is unknown. This sample stems from a study of beta chain features in type 1 diabetes. Broader study findings: All four CD4+ subsets of Type 1 diabetes patients contained TCRB CDR3s that were moderately but significantly shorter.

Losses at the gene ends were 4 bases for V and 5 bases for J; bases not matched to a gene: 11. Per germline, CDR1 LNHNV and CDR2 YYDKDF (reference sequence). The CDR3 sequence is 16 residues long. By way of CD45RO/CCR7/CD25/CD127/CD95/CD27, the CD4+ regulatory, stem cell-like memory, central memory and naive cells were sorted. The sequenced template was cDNA made from the entire isolated RNA. The table came from immunoSEQ multiplex PCR; TCRdb's copy has only in-frame clones and leaves some out. The sample shows some 900,000 clones, about 17% of them seen only once. The receptor was derived from a woman aged 18-30 years in good health. The chain has TRBV15 and TRBJ1-5, with 7 bases identical to TRBD1. Sequencing input: naive CD4+ T cells from blood. The CDR3 coding sequence is TGTGCCACCAGCACAGGACAGGTCCTGGGACATCAGCCCCAGCATTTT. Protein product: CATSTGQVLGHQPQHF.